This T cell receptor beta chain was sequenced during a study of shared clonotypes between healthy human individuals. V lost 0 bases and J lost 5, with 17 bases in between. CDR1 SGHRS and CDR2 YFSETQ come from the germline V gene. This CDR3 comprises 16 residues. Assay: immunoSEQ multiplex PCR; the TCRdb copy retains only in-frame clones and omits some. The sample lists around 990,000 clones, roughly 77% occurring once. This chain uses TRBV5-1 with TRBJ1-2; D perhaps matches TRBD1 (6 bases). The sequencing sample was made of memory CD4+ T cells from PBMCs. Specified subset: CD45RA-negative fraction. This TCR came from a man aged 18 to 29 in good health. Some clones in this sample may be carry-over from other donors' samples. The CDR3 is CASSLAGGRGSYGYTF. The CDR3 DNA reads TGCGCCAGCAGCTTGGCCGGGGGCAGGGGTAGTTATGGCTACACCTTC.